This is a list of T cell receptor beta chains from one sample in a study of T cell changes during pregnancy in multiple sclerosis. Sequencing was performed with immunoSEQ multiplex PCR; in TCRdb, only in-frame clones are kept and a portion is missing. This sample has about 35,000 clones; more than 70% occur once, and the top ten carry 0.75% to 0.95%. Here the sequenced sample was CD4+ T cells from peripheral blood mononuclear cells, taken after pregnancy. The receptor source for this set is a female donor in good health, enrolled as a control in a pregnancy study. Each CDR3 is given with its conserved first and last residue. The order of the fields is V gene, D gene, clone size, J gene, CDR3 DNA, CDR3 protein. The D gene is left open where the match is weak. A row's size may be missing; if present it is once, few, many or a size class.

V gene: TRBV5-4
D gene: TRBD1
clone size: .
J gene: TRBJ1-4
CDR3 DNA: TGTGCCAGCAGCTCCGATGACAGGGGAAATGAAAAACTGTTTTTT
CDR3 protein: CASSSDDRGNEKLFF

V gene: TRBV2
D gene: TRBD1
clone size: .
J gene: TRBJ1-2
CDR3 DNA: TGTGCCAGCAGTGATTGGGGACAGGGGTCTGGGGGCTACACCTTC
CDR3 protein: CASSDWGQGSGGYTF

V gene: TRBV6-1
D gene: .
clone size: .
J gene: TRBJ2-2
CDR3 DNA: TGTGCCAGCAGTGTCGCCGGGACTAACACCGGGGAGCTGTTTTTT
CDR3 protein: CASSVAGTNTGELFF

V gene: TRBV7-9
D gene: .
clone size: few
J gene: TRBJ1-4
CDR3 DNA: TGTGCCAGCAGCTTACGGGCCCCCCCCGGGAACGGATCGGAAAAACTGTTTTTT
CDR3 protein: CASSLRAPPGNGSEKLFF

V gene: TRBV28
D gene: .
clone size: .
J gene: TRBJ1-1
CDR3 DNA: TGTGCCAGCAGTTCGAGTTGGGGAGCGAACACTGAAGCTTTCTTT
CDR3 protein: CASSSSWGANTEAFF

V gene: TRBV6-5
D gene: .
clone size: few
J gene: TRBJ2-2
CDR3 DNA: TGTGCCAGCGGAGGGTCCTCGACTTCCGGGGAGCTGTTTTTT
CDR3 protein: CASGGSSTSGELFF

V gene: TRBV29-1
D gene: TRBD1
clone size: .
J gene: TRBJ2-5
CDR3 DNA: TGCAGCGTTGAAAGGGCAGGGGGAACCCCAGAGACCCAGTACTTC
CDR3 protein: CSVERAGGTPETQYF

V gene: TRBV28
D gene: .
clone size: .
J gene: TRBJ2-7
CDR3 DNA: TGTGCCAGCAGCCGTGAAAGACGGGTACGAGTTTACGAGCAGTACTTC
CDR3 protein: CASSRERRVRVYEQYF

V gene: TRBV4-2
D gene: TRBD2
clone size: medium-sized
J gene: TRBJ2-1
CDR3 DNA: TGTGCCAGCAGCCAAGAAACTAGCGGTCCCTACAATGAGCAGTTCTTC
CDR3 protein: CASSQETSGPYNEQFF

V gene: TRBV29-1
D gene: .
clone size: once
J gene: TRBJ2-2
CDR3 DNA: TGCAGCGTTGGGCGACAGATCACCGGGGAGCTGTTTTTT
CDR3 protein: CSVGRQITGELFF

V gene: TRBV7-9
D gene: TRBD1
clone size: .
J gene: TRBJ1-2
CDR3 DNA: TGTGCCAGCAGCTTAGACGGGGCAGGGGGCCCGCAGGGCTACACCTTC
CDR3 protein: CASSLDGAGGPQGYTF

V gene: TRBV28
D gene: .
clone size: once
J gene: TRBJ1-5
CDR3 DNA: TGTGCCAGCAGTCAGGGGACCTGGGGCAATCAGCCCCAGCATTTT
CDR3 protein: CASSQGTWGNQPQHF

V gene: TRBV6-5
D gene: TRBD1
clone size: few
J gene: TRBJ1-5
CDR3 DNA: TGTGCCAGCAGTCGTGGACAGGGGAGCCAGCCCCAGCATTTT
CDR3 protein: CASSRGQGSQPQHF

V gene: TRBV30
D gene: .
clone size: .
J gene: TRBJ1-2
CDR3 DNA: TGTGCCTGGAGTGTACAAAACTATGGCTACACCTTC
CDR3 protein: CAWSVQNYGYTF

V gene: TRBV6-1
D gene: .
clone size: .
J gene: TRBJ1-3
CDR3 DNA: TGTGCCAGCAGTGAAGGGACAGAGCTCTTGGGAAACACCATATATTTT
CDR3 protein: CASSEGTELLGNTIYF

V gene: TRBV30
D gene: TRBD2
clone size: .
J gene: TRBJ2-2
CDR3 DNA: TGTGCCTGGAGTATGATAGTAGCGGGAGGGCCGGGCACCGGGGAGCTGTTTTTT
CDR3 protein: CAWSMIVAGGPGTGELFF

V gene: TRBV29-1
D gene: .
clone size: .
J gene: TRBJ2-1
CDR3 DNA: TGCAGCGTTGTGGCTGGGCGGGGCAACTACAATGAGCAGTTCTTC
CDR3 protein: CSVVAGRGNYNEQFF

V gene: TRBV12-5
D gene: .
clone size: few
J gene: TRBJ1-1
CDR3 DNA: TGTGCTACCCCTGGACAGTTCCTGAACACTGAAGCTTTCTTT
CDR3 protein: CATPGQFLNTEAFF

V gene: TRBV5-1
D gene: .
clone size: .
J gene: TRBJ2-1
CDR3 DNA: TGCGCCAGCAGCTTGGTTGGGCATAGCTCCTACAATGAGCAGTTCTTC
CDR3 protein: CASSLVGHSSYNEQFF

V gene: TRBV10-1
D gene: TRBD2
clone size: .
J gene: TRBJ2-2
CDR3 DNA: TGCGCCACTCCTGCGGGACAGGTCGAAGCGGGAGGGCGGGACGGGGAGCTGTTTTTT
CDR3 protein: CATPAGQVEAGGRDGELFF

V gene: TRBV11-2
D gene: TRBD1
clone size: .
J gene: TRBJ2-5
CDR3 DNA: TGTGCCAGCGGAATGGGACAGTCAGAGCAAGAGACCCAGTACTTC
CDR3 protein: CASGMGQSEQETQYF

V gene: TRBV5-6
D gene: TRBD1
clone size: .
J gene: TRBJ1-1
CDR3 DNA: TGTGCCAGCAGCCAGGAGAGGTGGACAGGTGGAGGGAACACTGAAGCTTTCTTT
CDR3 protein: CASSQERWTGGGNTEAFF

V gene: TRBV7-2
D gene: TRBD2
clone size: .
J gene: TRBJ2-3
CDR3 DNA: TGTGCCAGCAGCATGGCGGGGGGTGGGGCGGATACGCAGTATTTT
CDR3 protein: CASSMAGGGADTQYF